This TCR beta chain came from a study of beta chain features in type 1 diabetes. Study as a whole: There were 95 million to 110 million sorted cells examined across all samples. Overall study results and limits: VDJ junctions in type 1 diabetes patients carried more deletions and fewer insertions. All four CD4+ subsets of Type 1 diabetes patients contained TCRB CDR3s that were moderately but significantly shorter.

This CDR3 has 16 residues. Trimming removed 5 bases at V and 6 bases at J, with 19 bases between. CDR1 is LNHDA, CDR2 SQIVND, per germline (reference sequence). This clone came up a few times. Its target is unknown. Sequenced material consisted of expressed TCRB transcripts (all of the isolated RNA was reverse transcribed). Assay used: immunoSEQ multiplex PCR; TCRdb lists only in-frame clones, some missing. The sample has about 340,000 clones; around 9.7% are singletons. Via CD45RO/CCR7/CD25/CD127/CD95/CD27, cells of the CD4+ naive, central memory, regulatory and stem cell-like memory subsets were sorted.

The source material was central memory CD4+ T cells from blood. V is TRBV19 and J is TRBJ2-2, with D perhaps TRBD1 (6 bases). This clonotype originated in a man aged 30-40 years with type 1 diabetes. As DNA, the CDR3 is TGTGCCAGTAGTGCCCCGGGGCAGGGGTTATCCGGGGAGCTGTTTTTT. Protein sequence: CASSAPGQGLSGELFF.